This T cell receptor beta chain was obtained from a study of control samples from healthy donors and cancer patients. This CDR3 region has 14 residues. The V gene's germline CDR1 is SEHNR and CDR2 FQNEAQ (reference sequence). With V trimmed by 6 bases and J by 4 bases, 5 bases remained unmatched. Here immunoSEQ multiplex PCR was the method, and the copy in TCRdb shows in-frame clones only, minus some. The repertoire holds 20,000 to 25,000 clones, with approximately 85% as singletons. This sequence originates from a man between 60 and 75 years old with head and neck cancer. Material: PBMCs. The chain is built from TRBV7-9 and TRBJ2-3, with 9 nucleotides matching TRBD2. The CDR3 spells CASRLAGVADTQYF. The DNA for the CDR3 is TGTGCCAGCAGACTAGCGGGTGTGGCAGATACGCAGTATTTT.